These 10 T cell receptor beta chains were all obtained from the same sample, sequenced in a study of cytomegalovirus exposure and HLA in healthy donors. PCR was performed using 60 Vbeta and 13 Jbeta primers. Sequencing used immunoSEQ multiplex PCR; TCRdb keeps in-frame clones, though not all of them. The table has approximately 110,000 clones, 73% seen once. Sequencing was done on a sample of PBMCs. These receptors were taken from a man aged 40-55 years in good health and CMV-seronegative.

The V call is TRBV6-5, the J call TRBJ1-2; 11 bases map to TRBD1. The CDR3 is 14 residues long. Losses at the gene ends were 2 bases for V and 8 bases for J; bases not matched to a gene: 4. The germline V gene has CDR1 MNHEY and CDR2 SVGAGI. This chain's CDR3 is CASSYGGQGGGYTF. DNA of the CDR3: TGTGCCAGCAGTTACGGGGGACAGGGGGGCGGCTACACCTTC.

This clone showed up just a few times. CDR3 region: CATSRDYREHGYTF. Here the CDR3 DNA reads TGTGCCACCAGCAGAGATTACAGGGAACATGGCTACACCTTC. The chain combines TRBV15 with TRBJ1-2; maybe TRBD1 (6 bases). The germline V gene encodes CDR1 LNHNV and CDR2 YYDKDF (reference sequence). The CDR3 extends over 14 amino acids. Trimming took 0 bases from V and 6 from J, leaving 11 bases between them.

The V call is TRBV6-1, the J call TRBJ1-5, with 8 bases matching TRBD1. Germline V lookup: CDR1 MNHNS, CDR2 SASEGT. This CDR3 is 14 amino acids long. Losses at the gene ends were 4 bases for V and 5 bases for J; bases not matched to a gene: 4. The CDR3 reads CASSVGQDHQPQHF. CDR3 bases: TGTGCCAGCAGTGTGGGACAGGATCATCAGCCCCAGCATTTT.

The chain combines TRBV6-5 with TRBJ1-1, with D possibly matching TRBD1 (5 bases). Germline V gives CDR1 MNHEY, CDR2 SVGAGI. The CDR3 covers 14 residues. The ends were cut back, 6 bases at V and 3 bases at J, with 14 bases in the middle. Here the CDR3 DNA reads TGTGCCAGCAGCCCCGACGGGGGGGACACTGAAGCTTTCTTT. Amino acids: CASSPDGGDTEAFF.

The rearrangement uses TRBV5-1 and TRBJ2-1, with TRBD1 matching over 9 bases. The CDR3 contains 15 residues. The V segment lost 1 base and the J segment 5 bases; nucleotides outside the gene matches: 4. Germline V gene data show CDR1 as SGHRS and CDR2 as YFSETQ. CDR3 coding DNA: TGCGCCAGCAGCTTGAGGGACAGGGCTCACAATGAGCAGTTCTTC. This encodes CASSLRDRAHNEQFF.

J is TRBJ2-4 and V is TRBV5-4, with TRBD1 matching over 7 bases. The germline gives CDR1 SGHNT, CDR2 YYREEE (reference sequence). The CDR3 spans 16 residues. Trimming cost V 4 bases and J 0 bases; bases outside gene matches: 7. CDR3 sequence reads: CASSLGQSLAKNIQYF. Here the CDR3 DNA reads TGTGCCAGCAGCCTGGGACAGTCCCTAGCCAAAAACATTCAGTACTTC.

The chain joins TRBV7-2 to TRBJ1-1; 12 nucleotides line up with TRBD1. The CDR3 is made up of 14 amino acids. The germline gives CDR1 SGHTA, CDR2 FQGNSA. J was trimmed by 8 bases and V by 10 bases; bases with no gene match: 11. This CDR3 is CATMRDRGLGEAFF. The CDR3 DNA sequence: TGTGCCACAATGAGGGACAGGGGGCTAGGGGAAGCTTTCTTT.

J is TRBJ1-5 and V is TRBV4-2; D is ambiguous. Germline assignment: CDR1 LGHNA and CDR2 YNFKEQ. V lost 0 bases and J lost 0, with 6 bases in between. The CDR3 extends over 15 amino acids. For the CDR3, the DNA is TGTGCCAGCAGCCAAGAAGGAGCTAGCAATCAGCCCCAGCATTTT. This codes for CASSQEGASNQPQHF.

The chain recombines TRBV21-1 with TRBJ1-4; the table's D call of TRBD1 was not tested on the DNA. TRBV21-1 is tagged as a pseudogene. CDR3 length equals 16 residues. The CDR3 coding sequence is TGTGCCAGCAGCGAAACGGACAGGCGAAGGTTTGAAAAACTGTTTTTT. It translates to CASSETDRRRFEKLFF.

This sequence joins TRBV4-2 and TRBJ2-3; TRBD2 matches at 11 bases. J was trimmed by 2 bases and V by 3 bases; bases with no gene match: 4. CDR3 length: 16 residues. The germline V gene has CDR1 LGHNA and CDR2 YNFKEQ. The CDR3 DNA follows: TGTGCCAGCAGCCAGGCTAGCGGGGGGCCCACAGATACGCAGTATTTT. It yields the protein CASSQASGGPTDTQYF.